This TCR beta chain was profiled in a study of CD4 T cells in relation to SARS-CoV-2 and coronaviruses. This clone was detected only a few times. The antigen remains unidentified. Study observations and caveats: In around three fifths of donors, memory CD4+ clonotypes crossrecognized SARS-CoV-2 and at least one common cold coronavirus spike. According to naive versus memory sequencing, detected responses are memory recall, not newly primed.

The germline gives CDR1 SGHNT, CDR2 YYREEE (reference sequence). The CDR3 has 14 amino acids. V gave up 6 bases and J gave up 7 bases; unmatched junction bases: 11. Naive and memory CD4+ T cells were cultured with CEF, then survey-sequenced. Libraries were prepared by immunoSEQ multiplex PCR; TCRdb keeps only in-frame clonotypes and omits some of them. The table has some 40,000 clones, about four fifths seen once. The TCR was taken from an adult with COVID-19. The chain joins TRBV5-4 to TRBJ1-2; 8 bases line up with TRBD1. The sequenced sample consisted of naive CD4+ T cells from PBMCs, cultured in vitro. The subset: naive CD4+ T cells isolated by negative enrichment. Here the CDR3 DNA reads TGTGCCAGCACCCCGAATCAGGGGGCGCTTGGCTACACCTTC. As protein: CASTPNQGALGYTF.